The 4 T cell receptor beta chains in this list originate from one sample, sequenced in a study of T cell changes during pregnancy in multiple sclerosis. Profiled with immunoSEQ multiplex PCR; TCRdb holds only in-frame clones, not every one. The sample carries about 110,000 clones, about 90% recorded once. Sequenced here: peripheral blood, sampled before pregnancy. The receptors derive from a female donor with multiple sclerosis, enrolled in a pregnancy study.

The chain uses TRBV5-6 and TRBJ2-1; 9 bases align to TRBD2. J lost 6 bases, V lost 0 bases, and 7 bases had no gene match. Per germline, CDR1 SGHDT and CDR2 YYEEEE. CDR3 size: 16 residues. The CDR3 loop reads CASSLVGGGALNEQFF. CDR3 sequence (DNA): TGTGCCAGCAGCTTGGTTGGCGGGGGGGCCCTCAATGAGCAGTTCTTC.

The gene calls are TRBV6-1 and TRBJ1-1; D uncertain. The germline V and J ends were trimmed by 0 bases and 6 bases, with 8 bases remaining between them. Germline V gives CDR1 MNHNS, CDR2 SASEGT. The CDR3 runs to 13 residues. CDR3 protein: CASSEAVRAEAFF. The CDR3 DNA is TGTGCCAGCAGTGAAGCTGTTCGAGCTGAAGCTTTCTTT.

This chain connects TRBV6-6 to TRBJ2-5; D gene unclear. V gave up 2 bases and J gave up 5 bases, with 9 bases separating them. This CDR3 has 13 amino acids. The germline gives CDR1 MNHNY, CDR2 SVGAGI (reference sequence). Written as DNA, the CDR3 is TGTGCCAGCAGTTACGGCCGTCTTGAGACCCAGTACTTC. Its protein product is CASSYGRLETQYF.

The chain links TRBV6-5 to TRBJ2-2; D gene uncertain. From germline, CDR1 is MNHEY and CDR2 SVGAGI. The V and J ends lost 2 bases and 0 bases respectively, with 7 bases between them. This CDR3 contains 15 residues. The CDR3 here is CASSYETANTGELFF. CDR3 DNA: TGTGCCAGCAGTTACGAAACAGCGAACACCGGGGAGCTGTTTTTT.